Below are 15 T cell receptor beta chains sequenced from a single sample in a study of blood T cell repertoires in COVID-19. The table came from immunoSEQ multiplex PCR; TCRdb's copy has only in-frame clones and leaves some out. The sample has 120,000 or so clones, more than 70% seen once. Sequencing was done on a sample of peripheral blood. The source of these receptors is a woman between 45 and 60 years old with acute or convalescent COVID-19.

This clone was found once. An end of the junction differs from the germline gene, which may be a read error. CDR3 DNA: TGTGCCAGCAGCGTCCCGACAGGCCGGAGGATCTTC. Protein product: CASSVPTGRRIF. The chain is built from TRBV3-1 (or the pseudogene TRBV3-2) and TRBJ2-1, with a possible D match to TRBD1 (6 bases). Germline V CDR1 and CDR2: LGHDT, YNNKEL (reference sequence). The CDR3 loop spans 12 amino acids.

This chain links TRBV21-1 with TRBJ2-1; whether TRBD2, the table's D call, matches the DNA was not checked. TRBV21-1 is labeled a pseudogene. The CDR3 sequence is 19 residues long. In DNA form, the CDR3 reads TGTGCCAGCAGCATGCGACGAGAGCGGGACGACAACACCTACAATGAGCAGTTCTTC. Amino acids: CASSMRRERDDNTYNEQFF.

This chain links TRBV7-9 with TRBJ2-3; 9 bases are shared with TRBD1. Germline V gene sequence: CDR1 SEHNR, CDR2 FQNEAQ (reference sequence). The junction had 11 bases not matched to a gene; V was cut back by 5 bases and J by 2 bases. The CDR3 runs to 17 residues. CDR3 DNA: TGTGCCAGCAGCCCAACGCCGGGACAGGGTTCCACAGATACGCAGTATTTT. This codes for CASSPTPGQGSTDTQYF.

The chain joins TRBV6-5 to TRBJ1-1; 7 bases fit TRBD1. The CDR3 has 14 amino acids. V was pared by 6 bases and J by 3 bases, with 7 bases of the junction left unmatched. From germline, CDR1 is MNHEY and CDR2 SVGAGI. In nucleotides, the CDR3 is TGTGCCAGCAGAGAGACAGGGAGAGACACTGAAGCTTTCTTT. It specifies CASRETGRDTEAFF.

J is TRBJ1-1 and V is TRBV5-1; D possibly corresponds to TRBD1 (6 bases). Germline CDR1 and CDR2: SGHRS and YFSETQ. The CDR3 length is 16 residues. V lost 4 bases and J lost 1, with 17 bases in between. The CDR3 loop is CASSEGVRRENTEAFF. The CDR3 DNA is TGCGCCAGCAGCGAGGGGGTTCGCAGGGAGAACACTGAAGCTTTCTTT. The full variable domain, in which reference TRBV5-1 and TRBJ1-1 provide the parts outside the CDR3, is KAGVTQTPRYLIKTRGQQVTLSCSPISGHRSVSWYQQTPGQGLQFLFEYFSETQRNKGNFPGRFSGRQFSNSRSEMNVSTLELGDSALYLCASSEGVRRENTEAFFGQGTRLTVV.

About this clone: Other DNA variants within this sample encode the same CDR3. The gene calls are TRBV18 and TRBJ1-1; 7 bases fit TRBD1. The germline V gene has CDR1 KGHSH and CDR2 LQKENI. The junction had 4 bases not matched to a gene; V was cut back by 6 bases and J by 0 bases. CDR3 length: 14 residues. CDR3 bases: TGTGCCAGCTCCCCCGACAGGGTGAACACTGAAGCTTTCTTT. Translated, it gives CASSPDRVNTEAFF.

The gene calls are TRBV6-5 and TRBJ1-1; 7 bases align to TRBD1. With V trimmed by 11 bases and J by 0 bases, 9 bases remained unmatched. The CDR3 runs to 14 residues. Germline CDR1 reads MNHEY; CDR2 reads SVGAGI. This CDR3 is CAFGTERMNTEAFF. CDR3 coding DNA: TGTGCCTTTGGGACAGAGAGAATGAACACTGAAGCTTTCTTT.

This CDR3 reads CASSRYVGQGGNYGYTF. The CDR3, as DNA: TGTGCCAGCAGCCGGTACGTGGGACAGGGGGGGAACTATGGCTACACCTTC. The chain couples TRBV3-1 (or the pseudogene TRBV3-2) to TRBJ1-2; 11 nucleotides agree with TRBD1. Germline V lookup: CDR1 LGHDT, CDR2 YNNKEL (reference sequence). Trimming at V came to 4 bases and at J to 2 bases, leaving 9 bases not matched to a gene. The CDR3 runs 17 residues.

The V call is TRBV3-1 (or the pseudogene TRBV3-2), the J call TRBJ2-1, with unresolved D. The ends were cut back, 3 bases at V and 9 bases at J, with 12 bases in the middle. Germline V gene lookup returns CDR1 LGHDT and CDR2 YNNKEL (reference sequence). This CDR3 is 13 amino acids long. CDR3 in amino acids: CASSQSRGGEQFF. The CDR3 DNA sequence: TGTGCCAGCAGCCAGTCGCGCGGCGGTGAGCAGTTCTTC.

This chain joins TRBV27 and TRBJ2-7; D is possibly TRBD1 (6 bases). Germline V lookup: CDR1 MNHEY, CDR2 SMNVEV (reference sequence). The germline V and J ends were trimmed by 0 bases and 4 bases, with 7 bases remaining between them. This CDR3 has 13 residues. CDR3 DNA: TGTGCCAGCAGTTTATCGAGGGGGTACGAGCAGTACTTC. It translates to CASSLSRGYEQYF.

This clone showed up just a few times. The chain joins TRBV19 to TRBJ2-5; 10 bases line up with TRBD2. J lost 5 bases, V lost 6 bases, and 24 bases had no gene match. Germline lookup yields CDR1 LNHDA and CDR2 SQIVND (reference sequence). The CDR3 loop spans 20 amino acids. CDR3 sequence reads: CASSTLRGGKASGSPETQYF. For the CDR3, the DNA is TGTGCCAGTAGCACTCTCCGAGGGGGCAAGGCTAGCGGGAGCCCCGAGACCCAGTACTTC.

V and J are TRBV9 and TRBJ2-7, with D possibly being TRBD2 (5 bases). Germline-derived CDR1 and CDR2 are SGDLS and YYNGEE. V was cut by 7 bases and J by 3 bases, with 5 bases left in between. The CDR3 runs to 10 residues. CDR3 coding DNA: TGTGCCAGCGGAGGCTACGAGCAGTACTTC. Its protein product is CASGGYEQYF. Full variable domain (outside the CDR3, taken from reference TRBV9 and TRBJ2-7): DSGVTQTPKHLITATGQRVTLRCSPRSGDLSVYWYQQSLDQGLQFLIQYYNGEERAKGNILERFSAQQFPDLHSELNLSSLELGDSALYFCASGGYEQYFGPGTRLTVT.

The J gene is TRBJ2-3, the V gene TRBV11-1; D gene ambiguous. CDR3 length equals 14 residues. CDR1 and CDR2 from the germline V gene are SGHAT and FQDESV (reference sequence). Trimming shortened V by 5 bases and J by 0 bases, and 9 bases separated the two germline ends. The CDR3 region has the DNA TGTGCCAGCAGCCCCAGATCTAGCACAGATACGCAGTATTTT. It is translated as CASSPRSSTDTQYF. Filled out from reference TRBV11-1 and TRBJ2-3, the complete variable domain reads EAEVAQSPRYKITEKSQAVAFWCDPISGHATLYWYRQILGQGPELLVQFQDESVVDDSQLPKDRFSAERLKGVDSTLKIQPAELGDSAMYLCASSPRSSTDTQYFGPGTRLTVL.

J is TRBJ2-7 and V is TRBV6-1; unclear D gene. This CDR3 region has 16 residues. Per germline, CDR1 MNHNS and CDR2 SASEGT. Trimming stripped 2 bases from V and 0 bases from J, with 14 bases between. The chain's CDR3 is CASSEHQLSSSYEQYF. Here the CDR3 DNA reads TGTGCCAGCAGTGAACATCAACTCTCGAGCTCCTACGAGCAGTACTTC.

The chain links TRBV7-8 to TRBJ2-4; 7 nucleotides line up with TRBD2. The CDR3 has 13 residues. Germline loops: CDR1 SGHVS, CDR2 FQNEAQ. V trimming: 7 bases; J trimming: 7 bases; junction bases outside the gene matches: 7. CDR3 nucleotides: TGTGCCAGCACCAAGAGGGGAGGGAACATTCAGTACTTC. Encoded protein: CASTKRGGNIQYF.